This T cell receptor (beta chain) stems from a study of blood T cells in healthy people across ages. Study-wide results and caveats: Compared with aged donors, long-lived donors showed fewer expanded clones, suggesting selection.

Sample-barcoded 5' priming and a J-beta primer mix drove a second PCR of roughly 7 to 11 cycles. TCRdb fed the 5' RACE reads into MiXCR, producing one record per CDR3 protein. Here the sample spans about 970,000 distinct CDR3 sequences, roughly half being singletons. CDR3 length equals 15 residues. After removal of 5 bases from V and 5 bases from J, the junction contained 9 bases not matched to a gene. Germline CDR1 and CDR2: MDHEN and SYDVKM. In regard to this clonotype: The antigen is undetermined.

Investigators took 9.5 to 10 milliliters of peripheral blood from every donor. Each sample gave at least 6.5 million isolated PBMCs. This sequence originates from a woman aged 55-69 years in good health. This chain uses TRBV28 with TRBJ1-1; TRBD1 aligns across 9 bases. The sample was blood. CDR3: CASSGGGTGKTEAFF. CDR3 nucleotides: TGTGCCAGCAGTGGGGGGGGGACAGGGAAAACTGAAGCTTTCTTT. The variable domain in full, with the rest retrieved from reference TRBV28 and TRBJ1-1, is DVKVTQSSRYLVKRTGEKVFLECVQDMDHENMFWYRQDPGLGLRLIYFSYDVKMKEKGDIPEGYSVSREKKERFSLILESASTNQTSMYLCASSGGGTGKTEAFFGQGTRLTVV.